A single sample is the source of the 10 T cell receptor beta chains below, sequenced in a study of PD-1 blockade in classical Hodgkin lymphoma. Clones were read by immunoSEQ multiplex PCR, and TCRdb kept only the in-frame ones, dropping some. The table includes about 24,000 clones, approximately 79% detected once. Time point denoted: cycle 4 day 1 (C4D1), after 5 to 7 weeks of nivolumab. Relapses following autologous stem cell transplantation were seen in all patients, with brentuximab vedotin exposure varying. Sequenced material: peripheral blood mononuclear cells (PBMCs), taken before the fourth cycle of nivolumab. The receptors were sampled from a human donor with classical Hodgkin lymphoma.

This clone was seen a handful of times. This chain joins TRBV29-1 and TRBJ2-2; D not resolved. The V end lost 2 bases, the J end lost 0 bases, and 4 bases lay between the germline ends. Per germline, CDR1 SQVTM and CDR2 ANQGSEA. The CDR3 is made up of 13 amino acids. The DNA of the CDR3 is TGCAGCGTTGAACGGGCGAACACCGGGGAGCTGTTTTTT. This translates into CSVERANTGELFF.

This rearrangement joins TRBV15 to TRBJ2-5; TRBD2 matches 7 bases. Trimming took 3 bases from V and 5 from J; bases not matched to a gene: 9. Germline V gene sequence: CDR1 LNHNV, CDR2 YYDKDF (reference sequence). The CDR3 loop spans 15 amino acids. DNA for the CDR3: TGTGCCACCAGCAGTTCCGTCGGGAGGCGGGAGACCCAGTACTTC. It specifies CATSSSVGRRETQYF.

This clone was seen just once. The gene calls are TRBV9 and TRBJ2-1; D is possibly TRBD2 (7 bases). Trimming shortened V by 1 base and J by 3 bases, and 11 bases separated the two germline ends. Germline V gene sequence: CDR1 SGDLS, CDR2 YYNGEE. The CDR3 consists of 15 residues. As DNA, the CDR3 is TGTGCCAGCAGCGTACGGGGGGCCAACTACAATGAGCAGTTCTTC. Amino acid sequence: CASSVRGANYNEQFF.

This chain joins TRBV6-1 and TRBJ2-3, with TRBD1 matching 7 bases. The CDR3 length is 14 residues. Germline V gene data show CDR1 as MNHNS and CDR2 as SASEGT. With 10 bases clipped from V and 3 bases from J, the junction kept 10 bases outside the gene matches. For the CDR3, the DNA is TGTGCCACCAAGACAGGGTGGTCTACAGATACGCAGTATTTT. Translating it yields CATKTGWSTDTQYF.

This clone is a singleton in its sample. The chain links TRBV2 to TRBJ1-5; 9 bases are shared with TRBD1. The germline V gene encodes CDR1 SNHLY and CDR2 FYNNEI. Unmatched junction bases numbered 4, after V lost 6 bases and J lost 1 base. The CDR3 contains 15 residues. In DNA, the CDR3 is TGTGCCAGCAGCGGGGACAGGGTAAGCAATCAGCCCCAGCATTTT. It translates to CASSGDRVSNQPQHF.

The chain couples TRBV19 to TRBJ1-2; D is uncertain. This CDR3 has 12 amino acids. From germline, CDR1 is LNHDA and CDR2 SQIVND (reference sequence). V lost 5 bases and J 6 bases, leaving 10 bases between the germline ends. The CDR3 loop is CASSSGYDGYTF. The CDR3 nucleotides are TGTGCCAGTAGTTCGGGCTACGATGGCTACACCTTC.

The chain links TRBV27 to TRBJ2-3; 12 nucleotides line up with TRBD2. Unmatched junction bases numbered 6, after V lost 1 base and J lost 1 base. This CDR3 is 18 amino acids long. Germline V CDR1 and CDR2: MNHEY, SMNVEV (reference sequence). DNA of the CDR3: TGTGCCAGCAGTTTATTTGGGACTAGCGGGTTAGGCACAGATACGCAGTATTTT. Translating gives CASSLFGTSGLGTDTQYF.

CDR3 DNA: TGCGCCTCACGGTCGGGGGCCCGGAACACCGGGGAGCTGTTTTTT. This gives the protein CASRSGARNTGELFF. V gene TRBV4-3 combines with J gene TRBJ2-2, with D perhaps given as TRBD1 or TRBD2 (6 bases each). Per the germline V gene, CDR1 is LGHNA and CDR2 is YSLEER. CDR3 length: 15 amino acids. V gave up 11 bases and J gave up 1 base, with 17 bases separating them.

The J gene is TRBJ1-1, the V gene TRBV6-6, with 10 bases that match TRBD1. Germline trimming cut 2 bases from V and 6 bases from J; bases unmatched to any gene: 6. The CDR3 has 15 residues. The V gene's germline CDR1 is MNHNY and CDR2 SVGAGI (reference sequence). The CDR3 spells CASSYPGTGVPEAFF. Written as DNA, the CDR3 is TGTGCCAGCAGTTACCCCGGGACAGGGGTTCCTGAAGCTTTCTTT.

This rearrangement joins TRBV4-1 to TRBJ2-7, with 7 positions matching TRBD1. Trimming removed 1 base from V and 2 bases from J; junction bases left unmatched: 5. The CDR3 has 15 residues. Per the germline V gene, CDR1 is MGHRA and CDR2 is YSYEKL. CDR3 nucleotides: TGCGCCAGCAGCCAAGCCTCCGACAGGGCCTACGAGCAGTACTTC. Its translation: CASSQASDRAYEQYF.